This T cell receptor beta chain stems from a study of T cell responses to AZD1222 COVID-19 vaccine (dated by TCRdb to about 2021). Regarding the research as a whole: A total of 233 trial participants underwent TCR sequencing, of whom around 210 had received two doses of AZD1222 and 26 had received two doses of the MenACWY control vaccine. Trial participants were enrolled by age into subgroups of 18-55, 56-69 and 70-plus years, and 148, 28 and 57 TCR-sequenced participants, respectively, were included in these subgroups.

The investigation overall reported the following: A significant rise in spike-specific TCR breadth and depth was observed after two AZD1222 doses relative to day 0 and relative to MenACWY recipients. Reportedly, close to half of the unique spike-specific TCRs recognized epitopes lying outside the regions that are mutated in the B.1.351 and B.1.1.7 variants. Conclusions about previously exposed vaccinees were limited because only a handful of AZD1222 recipients were SARS-CoV-2 seropositive at baseline. The 56-69-year group was small, and its depth increase did not reach significance, likely because of low power. The whole spike protein was spanned by vaccine-associated CD4 TCRs, and dominant responses were seen in regions 160-218 and 743-854. Participants were mostly white British and included more females than males, and it was suggested by the authors that clonal diversity may have been underestimated. Because no samples from the day 14 peak response were available, repertoires could be characterized only after the peak T cell response.

Read against the paper, the sample's time point label means: about 28 days (+/-7) after the second vaccine dose. In light of the paper, this sample's treatment or condition label describes: meningococcal conjugate vaccine given as trial control. The vaccinee samples were drawn from two UK trials, COV001 and COV002, one of which was a single-blind randomized controlled phase 2/3 trial testing AZD1222 (ChAdOx1 nCoV-19) in healthy adults. For TCRbeta chain sequencing, PBMC samples from trial participants were taken at day 0 and at day 28 after the second dose. The CDR3 regions of human TCRbeta chains were subjected to immunosequencing. In the authors' own workflow: TCRs in the repertoires were matched against a reference library of SARS-CoV-2-specific TCRs that had been generated with the MIRA antigen-specificity platform. Breadth meant the fraction of unique TCRs that were SARS-CoV-2-associated, whereas depth meant the fraction of total T cells that were SARS-CoV-2-associated. Each spike-specific TCR was assigned to its reactive spike region and to a CD4 or CD8 class using the MIRA data. Log10-transformed breadth and depth values were compared by one-way ANOVA with Sidak's multiple comparisons tests. TCRdb retrieved this table from immuneACCESS and kept in-frame rearrangements only. Not all clones are present; in checked studies, unresolved V genes account for under half, and no reason is known for the remainder. V, J and clone size were drawn from that table, and D and trimming were deduced from the DNA. Across this sample there are approximately 180,000 clones, with around 94% seen only once. The ten biggest clones cover approximately 4% of the sample.

The germline V gene encodes CDR1 LGHDT and CDR2 YNNKEL (reference sequence). Its CDR3 holds 17 amino acids, cysteine through phenylalanine. The entry retains the CDR3 DNA only, 51 bases that are in frame from base 1. Relative to germline, V is 1 base shorter and J is 8 bases shorter, with 21 bases between their ends. About this clone: There is no known antigen for this receptor. It has no much larger one-base neighbor in the sample; base qualities were not kept.

This clonotype was obtained from an adult who received the MenACWY meningococcal vaccine as a control. The sequencing here drew on peripheral blood, taken 28 days after the second dose of the MenACWY control vaccine. Recombination linked TRBV3-1 (or the pseudogene TRBV3-2) to TRBJ2-1; the D region is possibly TRBD1 or TRBD2, each matching across 6 bases. The nucleotide sequence is TGTGCCAGCAGCCAAGGCCCCGGGACTGGAGCAGGGGATGAGCAGTTCTTC. It encodes CASSQGPGTGAGDEQFF.